This T cell receptor beta chain was sequenced during a study of blood T cells in healthy people across ages. Study results and limitations: Per million T cells, TCR beta diversity dropped roughly linearly as age increased. Diversity figures based on one million T cells were deemed too low.

With a J-beta primer mix and a sample-barcoded 5' primer, a second PCR ran about 7 to 11 cycles. TCRdb reprocessed the 5' RACE reads with MiXCR, giving one entry per CDR3 protein. This table has 850,000 or so distinct CDR3 sequences, 29% appearing once. CDR3 length equals 16 residues. Germline CDR1 is MGHRA and CDR2 is YSYEKL. Trimming left V 0 bases short and J 0 bases short, with 12 bases between. The sample providers were healthy Caucasian people from Russia, aged about 6 to 100. Comments on this clonotype: The antigen is not known.

The sequence was obtained from a woman of 80 years or more in good health. The chain is built from TRBV4-1 and TRBJ2-7, with D uncertain. Sequenced: blood. Here the CDR3 reads CASSQDWAVSSYEQYF. The CDR3, as DNA: TGCGCCAGCAGCCAAGATTGGGCCGTTTCCTCCTACGAGCAGTACTTC.